These 13 T cell receptor beta chains came from one sample sequenced in a study of CD8+CD57+ T cells in acquired aplastic anemia. Genomic DNA acted as the template from which TCR beta VDJ combination and CDR3 sequence profiling were carried out. TCRdb reprocessed the reads with MiXCR, giving one entry per CDR3 protein. The data contain about 64,000 distinct CDR3 sequences, about 50% of them singletons. Sequencing used sorted CD4+, CD8+, or CD8+CD57+ T cells (not recorded which) from PBMCs. The receptors derive from a human donor in good health, serving as a control.

There are many counts of this clonotype. This chain joins TRBV28 and TRBJ1-1; 9 bases fit TRBD1. The trim removed 5 bases at V and 4 bases at J, leaving 8 bases unmatched. The germline V gene has CDR1 MDHEN and CDR2 SYDVKM. This CDR3 is 15 amino acids long. The chain's CDR3 is CASSQQGARSTEAFF. The CDR3 DNA reads as TGTGCCAGCAGTCAACAGGGGGCTAGAAGCACTGAAGCTTTCTTT. The full variable domain, rest sourced from reference TRBV28 and TRBJ1-1, is DVKVTQSSRYLVKRTGEKVFLECVQDMDHENMFWYRQDPGLGLRLIYFSYDVKMKEKGDIPEGYSVSREKKERFSLILESASTNQTSMYLCASSQQGARSTEAFFGQGTRLTVV.

The J gene is TRBJ1-5, the V gene TRBV15, with 9 bases identical to TRBD1. Germline lookup yields CDR1 LNHNV and CDR2 YYDKDF (reference sequence). Germline trimming cut 8 bases from V and 2 bases from J; bases unmatched to any gene: 4. The CDR3 runs 14 residues. CDR3 sequence reads: CATGRTGGNQPQHF. As DNA, the CDR3 is TGTGCCACCGGAAGGACAGGGGGCAATCAGCCCCAGCATTTT.

In this sample, this clonotype turned up many times. The gene calls are TRBV27 and TRBJ2-7; D not resolved. The ends were cut back, 11 bases at V and 2 bases at J, with 19 bases in the middle. CDR3 length equals 14 residues. Germline V gene data show CDR1 as MNHEY and CDR2 as SMNVEV (reference sequence). The CDR3 here is CASHAPRAPYEQYF. CDR3 DNA: TGTGCCTCCCACGCCCCAAGGGCTCCCTACGAGCAGTACTTC.

The J gene is TRBJ2-2, the V gene TRBV3-1; 8 nucleotides match TRBD2. In germline, CDR1 is LGHDT, CDR2 YNNKEL (reference sequence). The length of the CDR3 is 15 residues. V was clipped by 2 bases and J by 5 bases; unmatched bases: 4. The CDR3 reads CASSQTSGGTGELFF. The CDR3 DNA follows: TGTGCCAGCAGCCAAACTAGCGGAGGGACCGGGGAGCTGTTTTTT.

This clonotype was recorded many times. This CDR3 is CASIMDSPNTGELFF. The DNA of the CDR3 is TGTGCCAGCATCATGGACAGCCCGAACACCGGGGAGCTGTTTTTT. The chain has TRBV7-9 and TRBJ2-2; possibly TRBD1 for D (6 bases). V lost 7 bases to trimming and J lost 0 bases, with 12 bases between them. Looked up from germline, CDR1 is SEHNR and CDR2 is FQNEAQ (reference sequence). This CDR3 contains 15 residues. Full variable domain (outside the CDR3, taken from reference TRBV7-9 and TRBJ2-2): DTGVSQNPRHKITKRGQNVTFRCDPISEHNRLYWYRQTLGQGPEFLTYFQNEAQLEKSRLLSDRFSAERPKGSFSTLEIQRTEQGDSAMYLCASIMDSPNTGELFFGEGSRLTVL.

This clonotype was seen once. This sequence joins TRBV19 and TRBJ1-5, with D perhaps matching TRBD1 (6 bases). The germline V gene encodes CDR1 LNHDA and CDR2 SQIVND (reference sequence). The CDR3 has 15 amino acids. The germline V and J ends were trimmed by 1 base and 3 bases, with 10 bases remaining between them. The CDR3 protein is CASSIGRGPNQPQHF. The CDR3, as DNA: TGTGCCAGTAGTATAGGCAGGGGCCCCAATCAGCCCCAGCATTTT.

The chain combines TRBV2 with TRBJ1-2; D is undetermined. Germline V gene lookup returns CDR1 SNHLY and CDR2 FYNNEI. Trimming took 9 bases from V and 0 from J, leaving 11 bases between them. CDR3 length: 13 amino acids. CDR3 coding DNA: TGTGCCAGGTTGAAAGGGACTAACTATGGCTACACCTTC. Amino acid sequence: CARLKGTNYGYTF.

This chain joins TRBV20-1 and TRBJ2-5; possible D gene TRBD2, 6 bases. Germline values: CDR1 DFQATT, CDR2 SNEGSKA (reference sequence). The CDR3 extends over 11 amino acids. V shed 5 bases and J shed 5 bases, with 9 bases lying between them. Written as DNA, the CDR3 is TGCAGTGCTTCGGGGGTGGAGACCCAGTACTTC. It translates to CSASGVETQYF.

The chain has TRBV10-3 and TRBJ2-3; D uncertain. This CDR3 spans 13 amino acids. The germline CDR1 and CDR2 sequences are ENHRY and SYGVKD. V was trimmed by 0 bases and J by 2 bases, leaving 3 bases between them. The CDR3 loop reads CAISESDTDTQYF. The CDR3 DNA follows: TGTGCCATCAGTGAGTCAGACACAGATACGCAGTATTTT.

This clonotype occurred many times. This chain connects TRBV6-1 to TRBJ2-1; D remains unclear. V was cut by 3 bases and J by 6 bases, with 9 bases left in between. The CDR3 is 13 amino acids. The germline V gene encodes CDR1 MNHNS and CDR2 SASEGT. CDR3 in DNA: TGTGCCAGCAGTGATGGTTCGGGCAATGAGCAGTTCTTC. This translates into CASSDGSGNEQFF.

The J gene is TRBJ2-3, the V gene TRBV20-1, with 10 positions matching TRBD2. Germline values: CDR1 DFQATT, CDR2 SNEGSKA (reference sequence). This CDR3 spans 13 amino acids. The CDR3 spells CTAGLAGTDTQYF. DNA for the CDR3: TGCACTGCCGGACTAGCGGGCACAGATACGCAGTATTTT.

The chain carries TRBV29-1 and TRBJ2-3; 14 bases line up with TRBD2. There are 16 residues in the CDR3. The V and J ends lost 7 bases and 6 bases, in that order; junction bases with no gene match: 12. CDR1 and CDR2 from the germline V gene are SQVTM and ANQGSEA. The CDR3 spells CSAKGGTSGRKDTQYF. CDR3 nucleotides: TGCAGCGCCAAGGGGGGGACTAGCGGGAGAAAGGATACGCAGTATTTT.

The sample holds a few counts of this clonotype. This rearrangement joins TRBV11-2 to TRBJ1-1; D is perhaps TRBD1 (5 bases). This CDR3 is built from 15 residues. Trimming cost V 1 base and J 3 bases, with 12 bases left between them. Germline-derived CDR1 and CDR2 are SGHAT and FQNNGV. CDR3 protein: CASSLVSGSDTEAFF. The CDR3 DNA sequence: TGTGCCAGCAGCTTAGTATCAGGGTCGGACACTGAAGCTTTCTTT. The full variable domain, with the rest looked up from reference TRBV11-2 and TRBJ1-1, is EAGVAQSPRYKIIEKRQSVAFWCNPISGHATLYWYQQILGQGPKLLIQFQNNGVVDDSQLPKDRFSAERLKGVDSTLKIQPAKLEDSAVYLCASSLVSGSDTEAFFGQGTRLTVV.